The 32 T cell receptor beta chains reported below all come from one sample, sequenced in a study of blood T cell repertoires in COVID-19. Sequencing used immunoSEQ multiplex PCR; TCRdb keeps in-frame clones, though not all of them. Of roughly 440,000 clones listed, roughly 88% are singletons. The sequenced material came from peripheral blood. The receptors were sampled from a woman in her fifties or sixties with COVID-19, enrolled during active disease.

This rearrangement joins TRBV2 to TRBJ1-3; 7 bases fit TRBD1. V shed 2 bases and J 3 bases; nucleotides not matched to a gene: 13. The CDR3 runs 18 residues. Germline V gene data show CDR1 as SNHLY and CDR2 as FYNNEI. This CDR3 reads CASSEHSPTGMFGNTIYF. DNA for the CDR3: TGTGCCAGCAGTGAACACTCTCCGACAGGGATGTTTGGAAACACCATATATTTT. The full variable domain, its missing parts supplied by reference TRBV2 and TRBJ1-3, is EPEVTQTPSHQVTQMGQEVILRCVPISNHLYFYWYRQILGQKVEFLVSFYNNEISEKSEIFDDQFSVERPDGSNFTLKIRSTKLEDSAMYFCASSEHSPTGMFGNTIYFGEGSWLTVV.

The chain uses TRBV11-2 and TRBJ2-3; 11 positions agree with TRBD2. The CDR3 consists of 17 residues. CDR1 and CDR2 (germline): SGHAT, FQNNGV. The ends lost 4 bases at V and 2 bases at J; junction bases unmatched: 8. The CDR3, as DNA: TGTGCCAGCAGCTACGCCGGGACTAGCGGCTCCACAGATACGCAGTATTTT. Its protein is CASSYAGTSGSTDTQYF.

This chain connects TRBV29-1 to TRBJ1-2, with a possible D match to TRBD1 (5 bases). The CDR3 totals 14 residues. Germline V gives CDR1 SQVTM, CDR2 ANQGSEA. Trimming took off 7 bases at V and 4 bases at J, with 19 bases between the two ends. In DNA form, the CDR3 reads TGCAGCGCCTCCAAGGGGCCCGACGGCTATGGCTACACCTTC. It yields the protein CSASKGPDGYGYTF.

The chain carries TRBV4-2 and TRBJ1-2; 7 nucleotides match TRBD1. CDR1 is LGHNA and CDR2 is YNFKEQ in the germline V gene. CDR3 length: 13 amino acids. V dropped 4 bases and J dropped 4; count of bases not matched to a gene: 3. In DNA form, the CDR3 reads TGTGCCAGCAGCCTAGGGGGCATCTATGGCTACACCTTC. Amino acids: CASSLGGIYGYTF.

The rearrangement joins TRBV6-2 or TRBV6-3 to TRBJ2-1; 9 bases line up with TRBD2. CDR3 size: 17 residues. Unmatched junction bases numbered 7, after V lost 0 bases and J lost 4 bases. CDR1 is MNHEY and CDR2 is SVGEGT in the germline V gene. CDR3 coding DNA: TGTGCCAGCAGTTACTCACCGGCTAGCGGGGTGTACAATGAGCAGTTCTTC. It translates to CASSYSPASGVYNEQFF.

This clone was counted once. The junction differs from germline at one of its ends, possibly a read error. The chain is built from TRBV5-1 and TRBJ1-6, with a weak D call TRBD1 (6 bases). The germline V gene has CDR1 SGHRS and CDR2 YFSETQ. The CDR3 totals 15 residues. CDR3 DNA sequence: TGCGCCAGCAGGTTGGGGGCCCGCTCAGATTCACCCCTCCACTTT. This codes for CASRLGARSDSPLHF.

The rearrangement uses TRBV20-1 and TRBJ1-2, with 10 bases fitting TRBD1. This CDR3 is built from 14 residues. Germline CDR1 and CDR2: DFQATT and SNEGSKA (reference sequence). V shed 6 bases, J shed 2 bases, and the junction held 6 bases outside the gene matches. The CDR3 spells CSASRTGGNYGYTF. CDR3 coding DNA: TGCAGTGCCAGTAGGACAGGGGGGAACTATGGCTACACCTTC.

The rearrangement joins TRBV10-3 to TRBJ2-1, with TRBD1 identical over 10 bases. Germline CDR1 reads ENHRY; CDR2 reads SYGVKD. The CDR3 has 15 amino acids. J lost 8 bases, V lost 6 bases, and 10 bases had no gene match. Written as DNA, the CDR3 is TGTGCCATCAGGGTGGGGACAGGGGCCTCCCATGAGCAGTTCTTC. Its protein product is CAIRVGTGASHEQFF.

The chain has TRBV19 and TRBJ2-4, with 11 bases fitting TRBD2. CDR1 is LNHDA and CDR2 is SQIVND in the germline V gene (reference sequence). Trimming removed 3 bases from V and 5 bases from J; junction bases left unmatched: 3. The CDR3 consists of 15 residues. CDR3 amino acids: CASSMMTSGENIQYF. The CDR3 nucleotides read TGTGCCAGTAGTATGATGACTAGCGGGGAAAACATTCAGTACTTC.

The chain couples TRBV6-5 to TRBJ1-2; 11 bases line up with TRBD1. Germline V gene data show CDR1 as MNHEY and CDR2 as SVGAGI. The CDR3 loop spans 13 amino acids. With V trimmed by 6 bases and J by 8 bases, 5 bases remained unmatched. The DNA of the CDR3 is TGTGCCAGCAGACCGGACAGGGGGCTCGGCTACACCTTC. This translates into CASRPDRGLGYTF.

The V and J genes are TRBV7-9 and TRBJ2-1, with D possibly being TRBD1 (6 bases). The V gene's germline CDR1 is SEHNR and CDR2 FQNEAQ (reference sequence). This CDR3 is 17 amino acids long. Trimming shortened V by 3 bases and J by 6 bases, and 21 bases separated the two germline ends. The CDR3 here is CASSFALGAEGRNEQFF. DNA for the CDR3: TGTGCCAGCAGCTTCGCCTTGGGGGCTGAAGGGCGCAATGAGCAGTTCTTC.

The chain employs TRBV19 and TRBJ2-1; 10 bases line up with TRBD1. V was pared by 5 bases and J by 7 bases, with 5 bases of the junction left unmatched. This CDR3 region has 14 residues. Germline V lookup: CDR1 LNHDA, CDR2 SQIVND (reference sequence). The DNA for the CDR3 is TGTGCCAGTAGTCCGGACAGGGGGGGGAATGAGCAGTTCTTC. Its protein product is CASSPDRGGNEQFF.

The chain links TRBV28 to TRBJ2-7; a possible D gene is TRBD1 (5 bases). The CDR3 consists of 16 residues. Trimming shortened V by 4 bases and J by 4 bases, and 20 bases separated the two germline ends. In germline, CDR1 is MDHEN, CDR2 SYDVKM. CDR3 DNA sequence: TGTGCCAGCAGTTCCCCCCAATCCGGACATAATTACGAGCAGTACTTC. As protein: CASSSPQSGHNYEQYF.

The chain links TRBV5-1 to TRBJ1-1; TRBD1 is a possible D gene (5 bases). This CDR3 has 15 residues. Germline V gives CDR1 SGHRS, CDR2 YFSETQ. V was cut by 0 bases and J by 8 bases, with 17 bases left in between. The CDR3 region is CASSLAESRGGEAFF. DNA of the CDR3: TGCGCCAGCAGCTTGGCCGAAAGTCGCGGGGGAGAAGCTTTCTTT.

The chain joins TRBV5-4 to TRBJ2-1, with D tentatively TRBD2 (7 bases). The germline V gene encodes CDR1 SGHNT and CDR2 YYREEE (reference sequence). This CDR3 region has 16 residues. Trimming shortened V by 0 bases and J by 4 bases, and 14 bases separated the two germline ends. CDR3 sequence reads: CASSLGGGRDYNEQFF. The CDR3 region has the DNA TGTGCCAGCAGCTTGGGCGGGGGCAGGGATTACAATGAGCAGTTCTTC.

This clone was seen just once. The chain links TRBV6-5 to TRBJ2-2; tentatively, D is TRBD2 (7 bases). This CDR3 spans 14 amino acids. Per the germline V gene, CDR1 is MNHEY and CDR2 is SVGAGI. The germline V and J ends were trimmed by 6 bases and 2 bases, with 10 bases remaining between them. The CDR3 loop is CASSRGLNTGELFF. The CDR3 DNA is TGTGCCAGCAGCAGGGGACTAAACACCGGGGAGCTGTTTTTT.

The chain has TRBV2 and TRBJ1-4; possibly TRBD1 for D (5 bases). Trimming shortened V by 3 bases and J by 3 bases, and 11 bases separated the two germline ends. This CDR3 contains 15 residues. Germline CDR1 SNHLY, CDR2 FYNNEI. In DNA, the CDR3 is TGTGCCAGCAGTGAGAATGGGGGGGCTAATGAAAAACTGTTTTTT. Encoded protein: CASSENGGANEKLFF.

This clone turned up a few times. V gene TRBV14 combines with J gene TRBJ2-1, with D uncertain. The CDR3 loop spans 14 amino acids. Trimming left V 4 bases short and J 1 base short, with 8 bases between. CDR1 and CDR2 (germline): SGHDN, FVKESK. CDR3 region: CASSPTWSYNEQFF. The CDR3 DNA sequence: TGTGCCAGCAGCCCTACTTGGTCCTACAATGAGCAGTTCTTC.

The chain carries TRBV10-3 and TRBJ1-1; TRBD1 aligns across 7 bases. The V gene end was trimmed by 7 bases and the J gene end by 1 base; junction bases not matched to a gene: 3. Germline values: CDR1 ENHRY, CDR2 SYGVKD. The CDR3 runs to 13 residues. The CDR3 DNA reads TGTGCCATCACCCGGGACAGGAACACTGAAGCTTTCTTT. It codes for CAITRDRNTEAFF.

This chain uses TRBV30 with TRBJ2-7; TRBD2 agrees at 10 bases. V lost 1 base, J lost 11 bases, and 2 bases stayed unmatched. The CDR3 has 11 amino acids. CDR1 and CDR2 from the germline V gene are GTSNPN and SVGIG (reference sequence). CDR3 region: CAWSEGTSEYF. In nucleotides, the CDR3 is TGTGCCTGGAGTGAGGGGACTAGCGAGTACTTC.

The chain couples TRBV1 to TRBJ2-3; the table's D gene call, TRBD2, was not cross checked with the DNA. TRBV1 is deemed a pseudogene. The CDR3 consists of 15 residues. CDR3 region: CTSSQVAGGGDTQYF. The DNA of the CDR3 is TGCACCAGCAGCCAAGTAGCGGGGGGGGGAGATACGCAGTATTTT.

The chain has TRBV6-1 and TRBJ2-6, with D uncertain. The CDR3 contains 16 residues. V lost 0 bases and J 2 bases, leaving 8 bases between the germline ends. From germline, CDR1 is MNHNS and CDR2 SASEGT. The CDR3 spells CASSEAGFAGANVLTF. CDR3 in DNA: TGTGCCAGCAGTGAAGCCGGGTTCGCTGGGGCCAACGTCCTGACTTTC.

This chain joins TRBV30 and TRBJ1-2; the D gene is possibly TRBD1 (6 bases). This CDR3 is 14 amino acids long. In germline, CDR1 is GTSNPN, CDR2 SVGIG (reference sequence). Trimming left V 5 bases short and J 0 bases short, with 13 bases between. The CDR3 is CAWARTVSNYGYTF. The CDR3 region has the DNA TGTGCCTGGGCCCGGACAGTATCTAACTATGGCTACACCTTC.

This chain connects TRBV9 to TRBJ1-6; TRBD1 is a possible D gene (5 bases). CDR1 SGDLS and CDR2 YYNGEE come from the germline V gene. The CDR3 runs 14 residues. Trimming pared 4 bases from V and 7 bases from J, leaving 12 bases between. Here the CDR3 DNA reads TGTGCCAGCAGCTTCCGGGACTTCAATTCACCCCTCCACTTT. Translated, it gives CASSFRDFNSPLHF.

CDR3 sequence (DNA): TGTGCCAGCAGTCCGGGACTCGGGAGTGGAGGGGCCAACGTCCTGACTTTC. Encoded protein: CASSPGLGSGGANVLTF. J is TRBJ2-6 and V is TRBV27; maybe TRBD2 (6 bases). CDR1 is MNHEY, CDR2 SMNVEV, per germline (reference sequence). Trimming removed 5 bases from V and 4 bases from J, with 18 bases in between. The CDR3 spans 17 residues.

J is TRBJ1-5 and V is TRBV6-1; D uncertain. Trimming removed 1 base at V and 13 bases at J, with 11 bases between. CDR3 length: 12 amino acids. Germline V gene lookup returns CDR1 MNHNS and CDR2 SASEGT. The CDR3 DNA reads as TGTGCCAGCAGTGAAGATTTGAGGCGACAGCATTTT. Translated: CASSEDLRRQHF.

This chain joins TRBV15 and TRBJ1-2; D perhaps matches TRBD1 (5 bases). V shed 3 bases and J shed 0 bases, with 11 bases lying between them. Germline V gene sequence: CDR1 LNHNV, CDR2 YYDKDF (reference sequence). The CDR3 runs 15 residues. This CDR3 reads CATSSGQGTNYGYTF. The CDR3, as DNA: TGTGCCACCAGCAGTGGGCAGGGAACTAACTATGGCTACACCTTC.

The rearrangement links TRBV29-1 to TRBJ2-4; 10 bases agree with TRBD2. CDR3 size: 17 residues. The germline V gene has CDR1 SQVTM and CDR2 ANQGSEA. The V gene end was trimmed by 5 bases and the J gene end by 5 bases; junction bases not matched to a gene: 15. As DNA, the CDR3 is TGCAGCGTTCGTGATAGCGGGGGGTTGGGGGCTCAAAACATTCAGTACTTC. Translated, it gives CSVRDSGGLGAQNIQYF.

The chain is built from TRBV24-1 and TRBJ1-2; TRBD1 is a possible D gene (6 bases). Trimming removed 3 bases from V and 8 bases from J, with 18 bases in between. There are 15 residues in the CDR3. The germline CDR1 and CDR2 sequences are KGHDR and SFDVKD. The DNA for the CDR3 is TGTGCCACCAGTGATCCCCGCCGACAGGTTGGGGGCTACACCTTC. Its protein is CATSDPRRQVGGYTF.

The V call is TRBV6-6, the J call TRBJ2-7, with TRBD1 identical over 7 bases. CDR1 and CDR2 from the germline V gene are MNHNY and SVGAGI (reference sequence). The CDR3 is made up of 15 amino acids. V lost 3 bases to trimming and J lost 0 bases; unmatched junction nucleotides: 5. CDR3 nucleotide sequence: TGTGCCAGCAGTTATGGGACAGAAATCTCCTACGAGCAGTACTTC. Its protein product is CASSYGTEISYEQYF.

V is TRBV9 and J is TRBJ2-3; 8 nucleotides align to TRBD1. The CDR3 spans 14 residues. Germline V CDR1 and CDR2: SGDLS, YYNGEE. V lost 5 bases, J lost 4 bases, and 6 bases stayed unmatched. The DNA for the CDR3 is TGTGCCAGCAGTGCAGGGGGCTTCGCAGATACGCAGTATTTT. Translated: CASSAGGFADTQYF.

The CDR3 DNA reads as TGTGCCAGTAAGCCCCAGGGGGCATCGCAGCCCCAGCATTTT. Its protein is CASKPQGASQPQHF. The chain joins TRBV19 to TRBJ1-5; 8 bases align to TRBD1. CDR3 length: 14 amino acids. V was clipped by 7 bases and J by 7 bases; unmatched bases: 9. Germline CDR1 and CDR2: LNHDA and SQIVND (reference sequence).